The TCR beta chain under discussion was sequenced for a study of blood T cell repertoires in COVID-19. Looking at the study overall: In each case, the material was cDNA or gDNA derived from T cells, B-cell-depleted T cells, or PBMCs.

The CDR3 loop spans 14 amino acids. Trimming cost V 5 bases and J 4 bases; bases outside gene matches: 7. Germline V gene sequence: CDR1 SEHNR, CDR2 FQNEAQ (reference sequence). Per the original methods: From reference gene primer amplification, estimates of nucleated cell counts were derived. Assay used: immunoSEQ multiplex PCR; TCRdb lists only in-frame clones, some missing. The V and J calls and clone size come from that table; D and trimming were worked out from the DNA. The table has approximately 320,000 clones, 85% seen once. The chain recombines TRBV7-9 with TRBJ2-5; 7 nucleotides match TRBD2. The TCR originated in a human donor in a cohort sampled during active COVID-19. The sample taken for sequencing was peripheral blood. The DNA for the CDR3 is TGTGCCAGCAGCGGACCCTCGGGGGGAGAGACCCAGTACTTC. This translates into CASSGPSGGETQYF.